This T cell receptor beta chain was documented in a study of identifying expanded T cells in peripheral blood. Worth noting for this clone: Its antigen is undetermined.

Study results and caveats: Across healthy donors, higher total template counts meant significantly greater roughly two-week count variance.

Profiled with immunoSEQ multiplex PCR; TCRdb holds only in-frame clones, not every one. This table has under 95,000 clones, about 88% appearing once. CDR3 size: 15 residues. Trimming cost V 0 bases and J 6 bases, with 16 bases left between them. Germline loops: CDR1 SGHDT, CDR2 YYEEEE. Sequencing was carried out using blood. This TCR derives from a person aged 18 to 75 in good health. This chain links TRBV5-6 with TRBJ2-7; D is unclear. DNA of the CDR3: TGTGCCAGCAGCTTGGTAGCAGATCAATACCGCGAGCAGTACTTC. Protein: CASSLVADQYREQYF.